This is a list of T cell receptor beta chains from one sample in a study of shared clonotypes between healthy human individuals. Sequenced by immunoSEQ multiplex PCR; TCRdb stores in-frame clones only, minus some. The data contain around 2,100,000 clones, less than 95% of them singletons. The sequenced material came from naive CD8+ T cells sorted from blood. These receptors originate from a man younger than 35 in good health. Both conserved end residues are part of each CDR3. Each record gives: V gene, clone size, J gene, CDR3 protein. Only some rows state a clone size, as once, few, many or a class for expanded clones.

v_gene: TRBV7-9; abundance: NA; j_gene: TRBJ2-1; CDR3aa: CASSLPPGTSFGNEQFF
v_gene: TRBV6-1; abundance: once; j_gene: TRBJ2-7; CDR3aa: CASSEGDSSSYEQYF
v_gene: TRBV6-1; abundance: NA; j_gene: TRBJ2-3; CDR3aa: CASSEANRLYTDTQYF
v_gene: TRBV27; abundance: NA; j_gene: TRBJ1-5; CDR3aa: CASSHGTGVQPQHF
v_gene: TRBV7-9; abundance: NA; j_gene: TRBJ2-1; CDR3aa: CASSFPSSYNEQFF
v_gene: TRBV7-9; abundance: NA; j_gene: TRBJ1-1; CDR3aa: CASSSVGHTEAFF
v_gene: TRBV9; abundance: NA; j_gene: TRBJ1-6; CDR3aa: CASSVGQGDSPLHF
v_gene: TRBV2; abundance: NA; j_gene: TRBJ2-5; CDR3aa: CASSGLGETQYF
v_gene: TRBV19; abundance: once; j_gene: TRBJ2-7; CDR3aa: CASRAEGSEQYF
v_gene: TRBV7-9; abundance: NA; j_gene: TRBJ2-2; CDR3aa: CASSFDEWNTGELFF
v_gene: TRBV5-6; abundance: NA; j_gene: NA; CDR3aa: CASSLDNPLYEQYF
v_gene: TRBV28; abundance: NA; j_gene: TRBJ1-2; CDR3aa: CASSSQRFPVYGYTF
v_gene: TRBV9; abundance: NA; j_gene: TRBJ1-1; CDR3aa: CASSVTGIGTEAFF
v_gene: TRBV11-2; abundance: NA; j_gene: TRBJ2-5; CDR3aa: CASTTLAGPQETQYF
v_gene: TRBV5-1; abundance: NA; j_gene: TRBJ2-7; CDR3aa: CASSLVATYEQYF
v_gene: TRBV11-2; abundance: NA; j_gene: TRBJ2-7; CDR3aa: CASSWTSDYEQYF
v_gene: TRBV19; abundance: NA; j_gene: TRBJ2-2; CDR3aa: CASNGQENTGELFF
v_gene: TRBV13; abundance: NA; j_gene: TRBJ2-1; CDR3aa: CASTWGNRGNEQFF
v_gene: TRBV5-6; abundance: NA; j_gene: TRBJ2-7; CDR3aa: CASSAGLNYEQYF
v_gene: TRBV18; abundance: NA; j_gene: TRBJ2-6; CDR3aa: CASSPKDSPFSGANVLTF
v_gene: TRBV7-9; abundance: NA; j_gene: TRBJ2-5; CDR3aa: CASSLVAGGQETQYF
v_gene: TRBV27; abundance: NA; j_gene: TRBJ2-2; CDR3aa: CASTSLPNTGELFF
v_gene: TRBV6-5; abundance: NA; j_gene: TRBJ2-5; CDR3aa: CASSYLGTPQETQYF
v_gene: TRBV5-1; abundance: NA; j_gene: TRBJ1-2; CDR3aa: CASRGGGYGYTF
v_gene: TRBV9; abundance: NA; j_gene: TRBJ1-5; CDR3aa: CASSVGNQPQHF
v_gene: TRBV5-5; abundance: NA; j_gene: TRBJ2-7; CDR3aa: CASSSLAGLVEQYF
v_gene: TRBV5-1; abundance: NA; j_gene: TRBJ2-3; CDR3aa: CASSLVLAQVGDTQYF
v_gene: TRBV30; abundance: NA; j_gene: TRBJ2-3; CDR3aa: CAWSVLGGATDTQYF
v_gene: TRBV4-1; abundance: NA; j_gene: TRBJ1-6; CDR3aa: CASSHPQGGSSYNSPLHF
v_gene: TRBV30; abundance: once; j_gene: TRBJ2-2; CDR3aa: CAWSAPITGELFF
v_gene: TRBV7-2; abundance: NA; j_gene: TRBJ2-7; CDR3aa: CASSLAVAFDYEQYF
v_gene: TRBV7-2; abundance: once; j_gene: TRBJ2-5; CDR3aa: CASSTWTSGRGETQYF
v_gene: TRBV7-9; abundance: NA; j_gene: TRBJ2-5; CDR3aa: CASSSFSTGPLEETQYF
v_gene: TRBV9; abundance: once; j_gene: TRBJ2-3; CDR3aa: CASSWTSDMTDTQYF
v_gene: TRBV27; abundance: NA; j_gene: TRBJ2-1; CDR3aa: CASSLLRPDNEQFF
v_gene: TRBV13; abundance: NA; j_gene: TRBJ1-2; CDR3aa: CASSSTGAPYGYTF
v_gene: TRBV7-2; abundance: NA; j_gene: TRBJ2-5; CDR3aa: CASSSWASSLQETQYF
v_gene: TRBV11-2; abundance: NA; j_gene: TRBJ2-5; CDR3aa: CASSLIRGEGGETQYF
v_gene: TRBV13; abundance: NA; j_gene: TRBJ2-1; CDR3aa: CASSFGGRRAEQFF
v_gene: TRBV6-5; abundance: NA; j_gene: TRBJ1-1; CDR3aa: CASSYSGGVGTEAFF
v_gene: TRBV4-3; abundance: NA; j_gene: TRBJ2-7; CDR3aa: CASSQDSNSGSYEQYF
v_gene: TRBV9; abundance: NA; j_gene: TRBJ2-4; CDR3aa: CASSGSRGAKNIQYF
v_gene: TRBV10-3; abundance: once; j_gene: TRBJ1-1; CDR3aa: CAISAPTFTEAFF
v_gene: TRBV7-8; abundance: NA; j_gene: TRBJ2-1; CDR3aa: CASSYGTSGYNEQFF
v_gene: TRBV30; abundance: NA; j_gene: TRBJ1-1; CDR3aa: CAWRQGTEAFF
v_gene: TRBV5-1; abundance: NA; j_gene: TRBJ1-3; CDR3aa: CASSAGDTPRSGNTIYF
v_gene: TRBV5-1; abundance: NA; j_gene: TRBJ2-1; CDR3aa: CASRLGDEQFF
v_gene: TRBV5-4; abundance: NA; j_gene: TRBJ2-1; CDR3aa: CASSLAAGEQFF
v_gene: TRBV6-1; abundance: NA; j_gene: TRBJ1-4; CDR3aa: CASSEYRGIGTNEKLFF
v_gene: TRBV13; abundance: NA; j_gene: TRBJ1-6; CDR3aa: CASSPGTGINSPLHF
v_gene: TRBV10-3; abundance: NA; j_gene: TRBJ2-7; CDR3aa: CAISDPPRQAHDEQYF